This TCR beta chain stems from a study of vaccination and CD4 T cells after COVID-19. Study details: The makeup of the convalescents was six males and four females, two of them Hispanic.

Specified treatment: approximately nine-day PBMC culture with coronavirus spike peptide pools or control peptides (ViraFEST assay). The Oncomine TCR Beta short-read assay generated sequence data from the DNA of cultured CD4+ T cells. Via MiXCR, TCRdb re-called the PCR reads, giving one row per CDR3 protein. The sample holds about 19,000 distinct CDR3 sequences, less than 50% seen once. Details on this clonotype: The antigen is unknown.

This specimen consisted of CD4+ T cells from blood, cultured in vitro, obtained after SARS-CoV-2 vaccination. This TCR was recovered from a human donor who had recovered from COVID-19.

The DNA for the CDR3 is TGTGCCAGCAGTTTAAAGGGTAGAAAGGCTTCACCCCTCCACTTT. Translation: CASSLKGRKASPLHF. This chain uses TRBV27 with TRBJ1-6, with no clear D. V gave up 2 bases and J gave up 9 bases, with 14 bases separating them. CDR1 MNHEY and CDR2 SMNVEV come from the germline V gene (reference sequence). The CDR3 extends over 15 amino acids.